The 9 T cell receptor beta chains below come from one sample, sequenced in a study of blood T cell repertoires in COVID-19. TCRdb's table, derived via immunoSEQ multiplex PCR, lists solely in-frame clones and lacks some. Of 300,000 to 400,000 clones in the sample, 75% to 90% were seen once. The specimen was peripheral blood. These receptor sequences come from a woman aged 60-75 years with COVID-19, enrolled during active disease.

The rearrangement links TRBV5-4 to TRBJ2-3; TRBD2 matches 8 bases. The CDR3 contains 15 residues. CDR1 SGHNT and CDR2 YYREEE come from the germline V gene (reference sequence). V dropped 7 bases and J dropped 2; count of bases not matched to a gene: 9. The CDR3 bases are TGTGCCAGCCCAGGCGGCGGGGGGACCACAGATACGCAGTATTTT. Translation: CASPGGGGTTDTQYF.

The rearrangement uses TRBV18 and TRBJ1-2; D call uncertain. V shed 3 bases and J shed 8 bases, with 19 bases lying between them. Germline V CDR1 and CDR2: KGHSH, LQKENI. The CDR3 has 15 amino acids. CDR3 loop: CASSPINSGDSGYTF. DNA of the CDR3: TGTGCCAGCTCACCTATAAACTCCGGGGATTCGGGCTACACCTTC.

Points on this clone: One junction end disagrees with the germline gene, perhaps due to a read error. The chain is built from TRBV3-1 (or the pseudogene TRBV3-2) and TRBJ2-7, with D maybe TRBD1 (5 bases). The CDR3 is made up of 14 amino acids. Germline CDR1 and CDR2: LGHDT and YNNKEL (reference sequence). CDR3 DNA: TGTGCCAGCAGCCAACGGACAAAGTCCTACGAGCAGTGCTTC. This codes for CASSQRTKSYEQCF.

The chain recombines TRBV10-2 with TRBJ2-5; no clear D. This CDR3 has 12 amino acids. V was clipped by 4 bases and J by 5 bases, with 8 bases between them. From germline, CDR1 is WSHSY and CDR2 SAAADI. The CDR3 reads CASSATAETQYF. Here the CDR3 DNA reads TGCGCCAGCAGTGCTACTGCCGAGACCCAGTACTTC.

The chain couples TRBV6-5 to TRBJ1-1, with 7 bases aligning to TRBD1. The length of the CDR3 is 15 residues. V shed 0 bases, J shed 4 bases, and the junction held 5 bases outside the gene matches. Germline V CDR1 and CDR2: MNHEY, SVGAGI. The CDR3 DNA follows: TGTGCCAGCAGTTACTCCCGACAGGGAGGCACTGAAGCTTTCTTT. Its translation is CASSYSRQGGTEAFF.

The CDR3 protein is CATTAGDQETQYF. CDR3 nucleotides: TGTGCCACGACGGCCGGAGACCAAGAGACCCAGTACTTC. The genes are TRBV24-1 and TRBJ2-5; no firm D call. V gave up 10 bases and J gave up 0 bases, with 11 bases separating them. CDR3 length equals 13 residues. The germline V gene has CDR1 KGHDR and CDR2 SFDVKD.

The chain couples TRBV20-1 to TRBJ2-7, with D perhaps matching TRBD1 (5 bases). CDR1 and CDR2 from the germline V gene are DFQATT and SNEGSKA (reference sequence). The CDR3 sequence is 11 residues long. V was shortened by 8 bases and J by 6 bases, with 14 bases between the two germline ends. The CDR3 nucleotides read TGCAGTACAGGTGGACGTGGCGAGCAGTACTTC. Residues: CSTGGRGEQYF.

The genes are TRBV28 and TRBJ1-2; D is unresolved. The CDR3 is 12 residues long. Per germline, CDR1 MDHEN and CDR2 SYDVKM. Trimming pared 8 bases from V and 1 base from J, leaving 8 bases between. The CDR3 sequence: CASRGFNYGYTF. The CDR3 DNA reads as TGTGCCAGCCGCGGGTTTAACTATGGCTACACCTTC.

The V and J genes are TRBV5-4 and TRBJ2-1, with TRBD1 as a possible D gene (5 bases). V was clipped by 5 bases and J by 9 bases, with 21 bases between them. Germline CDR1 and CDR2: SGHNT and YYREEE (reference sequence). This CDR3 contains 15 residues. In DNA form, the CDR3 reads TGTGCCAGCAGTCCTGACAGATCATCGAAGGGTGAGCAGTTCTTC. This encodes CASSPDRSSKGEQFF.